This T cell receptor (beta chain) stems from a study of CD8+CD57+ T cells in acquired aplastic anemia. Study summary: On average, sorted CD4+ and CD8+ cells gave 3.2 ug of DNA. Healthy donor CD4+ samples were sequenced to a depth that averaged around 9.9 million reads.

Profiling of TCR beta VDJ combinations and CDR3 sequences used genomic DNA as template. TCRdb processed the reads anew with MiXCR; each CDR3 protein has one entry. The data contain about 210,000 distinct CDR3 sequences, roughly 33% of them singletons. This clonotype was counted many times. The sequencing input was sorted CD4+, CD8+, or CD8+CD57+ T cells (not recorded which) from PBMCs. The source is a human donor in good health, serving as a control.

CDR3 residues: CASRQGFHNSPLHF. In DNA, the CDR3 is TGTGCCAGCAGACAGGGGTTTCATAATTCACCCCTCCACTTT. The V and J genes are TRBV11-2 and TRBJ1-6; 7 bases agree with TRBD1. V lost 6 bases, J lost 5 bases, and 4 bases stayed unmatched. Germline-derived CDR1 and CDR2 are SGHAT and FQNNGV. CDR3 length: 14 residues.